This entry lists 30 T cell receptor beta chains sequenced from one sample in a study of blood T cell repertoires in COVID-19. Some clones are missing from TCRdb's copy, which holds only in-frame ones; the method was immunoSEQ multiplex PCR. Among about 120,000 clones listed, around 83% were seen once. The source material was peripheral blood. These receptors were taken from a man aged 40-49 years with acute or convalescent COVID-19.

The genes are TRBV3-1 (or the pseudogene TRBV3-2) and TRBJ2-3; 8 bases line up with TRBD2. With V trimmed by 5 bases and J by 3 bases, 7 bases remained unmatched. This CDR3 region has 15 residues. The V gene's germline CDR1 is LGHDT and CDR2 YNNKEL (reference sequence). DNA of the CDR3: TGTGCCAGCAGCACGACTAGCGACGTGACAGATACGCAGTATTTT. This gives the protein CASSTTSDVTDTQYF.

This clone was picked up one time. Here the CDR3 reads CASSRLAGGVTGELFF. The CDR3 DNA reads as TGTGCCAGCAGCCGACTAGCGGGGGGGGTCACCGGGGAGCTGTTTTTT. V gene TRBV5-8 combines with J gene TRBJ2-2; 14 bases agree with TRBD2. Trimming removed 4 bases from V and 4 bases from J; junction bases left unmatched: 3. Germline CDR1 SGHTS, CDR2 YDEGEE. The CDR3 spans 16 residues.

The rearrangement links TRBV7-9 to TRBJ2-2, with TRBD2 identical over 8 bases. The CDR3 consists of 13 residues. Germline V gives CDR1 SEHNR, CDR2 FQNEAQ (reference sequence). The junction had 9 bases not matched to a gene; V was cut back by 10 bases and J by 8 bases. The CDR3 reads CAITGGPFGELFF. The CDR3, as DNA: TGTGCCATAACGGGGGGGCCGTTTGGGGAGCTGTTTTTT.

V gene TRBV5-5 combines with J gene TRBJ1-2; D possibly corresponds to TRBD1 (6 bases). The CDR3 spans 13 residues. Per germline, CDR1 SGHKS and CDR2 YYEKEE (reference sequence). The V end lost 4 bases, the J end lost 8 bases, and 15 bases lay between the germline ends. The CDR3: CASSTGWSWGYTF. The CDR3 DNA sequence: TGTGCCAGCAGCACAGGGTGGTCCTGGGGCTACACCTTC. Full variable domain (remainder filled in from reference TRBV5-5 and TRBJ1-2): DAGVTQSPTHLIKTRGQQVTLRCSPISGHKSVSWYQQVLGQGPQFIFQYYEKEERGRGNFPDRFSARQFPNYSSELNVNALLLGDSALYLCASSTGWSWGYTFGSGTRLTVV.

The V and J genes are TRBV19 and TRBJ2-1; 10 nucleotides agree with TRBD1. The CDR3 spans 15 residues. V trimming: 7 bases; J trimming: 2 bases; junction bases outside the gene matches: 5. The germline V gene encodes CDR1 LNHDA and CDR2 SQIVND (reference sequence). The CDR3 coding sequence is TGTGCCAGTACCCCGGGACAGGGGCCCTACAATGAGCAGTTCTTC. Protein product: CASTPGQGPYNEQFF.

The chain is built from TRBV11-2 and TRBJ2-7; tentatively, D is TRBD1 (7 bases). The length of the CDR3 is 19 residues. The ends were cut back, 0 bases at V and 3 bases at J, with 24 bases in the middle. Germline V lookup: CDR1 SGHAT, CDR2 FQNNGV. CDR3 residues: CASSLDQGGSLSRRYEQYF. Written as DNA, the CDR3 is TGTGCCAGCAGCTTAGATCAGGGGGGTAGTCTTTCCAGGCGCTACGAGCAGTACTTC.

This rearrangement joins TRBV2 to TRBJ1-2, with 7 positions matching TRBD1. With V trimmed by 6 bases and J by 4 bases, 5 bases remained unmatched. CDR3 length equals 13 residues. The germline V gene encodes CDR1 SNHLY and CDR2 FYNNEI. The CDR3 DNA reads as TGTGCCAGCAGGCACCGGGACAGCTATGGCTACACCTTC. Its protein product is CASRHRDSYGYTF.

This chain uses TRBV6-2 or TRBV6-3 with TRBJ1-1; D is unresolved. V shed 2 bases and J shed 1 base, with 8 bases lying between them. The CDR3 sequence is 14 residues long. Germline V gene data show CDR1 as MNHEY and CDR2 as SVGEGT. DNA of the CDR3: TGTGCCAGCAGTTACACGGGGTCGAACACTGAAGCTTTCTTT. Translation: CASSYTGSNTEAFF.

The rearrangement links TRBV2 to TRBJ1-2; 11 bases line up with TRBD1. V trimming: 1 base; J trimming: 7 bases; junction bases outside the gene matches: 5. The CDR3 has 15 amino acids. The V gene's germline CDR1 is SNHLY and CDR2 FYNNEI. The CDR3 protein is CASSEGTGGAFGYTF. The DNA for the CDR3 is TGTGCCAGCAGTGAAGGGACAGGGGGCGCTTTTGGCTACACCTTC.

This chain connects TRBV13 to TRBJ2-7; 8 bases align to TRBD2. This CDR3 comprises 14 residues. The germline V gene encodes CDR1 PRHDT and CDR2 FYEKMQ (reference sequence). Losses at the gene ends were 2 bases for V and 6 bases for J; bases not matched to a gene: 6. CDR3 sequence (DNA): TGTGCCAGCAGCTTACGGGGGGGTAGAATCGAGCAGTACTTC. Its translation is CASSLRGGRIEQYF. Looking up the rest from reference TRBV13 and TRBJ2-7 gives the full variable domain: AAGVIQSPRHLIKEKRETATLKCYPIPRHDTVYWYQQGPGQDPQFLISFYEKMQSDKGSIPDRFSAQQFSDYHSELNMSSLELGDSALYFCASSLRGGRIEQYFGPGTRLTVT.

This clone was seen just once. This chain uses TRBV27 with TRBJ1-6; no clear D gene. V was cut by 7 bases and J by 9 bases, with 10 bases left in between. The CDR3 is made up of 12 amino acids. Germline V gene sequence: CDR1 MNHEY, CDR2 SMNVEV (reference sequence). Here the CDR3 reads CASTQAASPLHF. The CDR3 DNA reads as TGTGCCAGCACCCAAGCGGCTTCACCCCTCCACTTT.

The genes are TRBV2 and TRBJ1-3, with D possibly being TRBD1 (6 bases). The CDR3 is 20 residues long. CDR1 and CDR2 from the germline V gene are SNHLY and FYNNEI. V lost 3 bases and J 9 bases, leaving 33 bases between the germline ends. The CDR3 region has the DNA TGTGCCAGCAGTGACCCAAGCCTTAACACCGGGACAAGAGATTTAGGCACCATATATTTT. Translating gives CASSDPSLNTGTRDLGTIYF. The variable domain in full, completed from reference TRBV2 and TRBJ1-3, reads EPEVTQTPSHQVTQMGQEVILRCVPISNHLYFYWYRQILGQKVEFLVSFYNNEISEKSEIFDDQFSVERPDGSNFTLKIRSTKLEDSAMYFCASSDPSLNTGTRDLGTIYFGEGSWLTVV.

The genes are TRBV27 and TRBJ1-1, with D tentatively TRBD1 (6 bases). The CDR3 runs 13 residues. Trimming shortened V by 6 bases and J by 2 bases, and 10 bases separated the two germline ends. The germline gives CDR1 MNHEY, CDR2 SMNVEV (reference sequence). The CDR3 reads CASRQGANTEAFF. The DNA of the CDR3 is TGTGCCAGCAGACAGGGCGCTAACACTGAAGCTTTCTTT.

The V and J genes are TRBV9 and TRBJ1-2; weak D call: TRBD1 (6 bases). Germline V gives CDR1 SGDLS, CDR2 YYNGEE. V gave up 3 bases and J gave up 8 bases, with 11 bases separating them. The length of the CDR3 is 12 residues. The CDR3 sequence is CASSDRVKGYTF. Written as DNA, the CDR3 is TGTGCCAGCAGCGACAGGGTTAAAGGCTACACCTTC.

V is TRBV3-1 (or the pseudogene TRBV3-2) and J is TRBJ2-7; D remains ambiguous. This CDR3 comprises 13 residues. Germline-derived CDR1 and CDR2 are LGHDT and YNNKEL (reference sequence). Deletions cut 3 bases from V and 6 bases from J, with 12 bases between. CDR3 DNA sequence: TGTGCCAGCAGCCACGCCCGTCGAGGCGAGCAGTACTTC. Encoded protein: CASSHARRGEQYF.

The rearrangement links TRBV5-1 to TRBJ1-1; D uncertain. The CDR3 is made up of 15 amino acids. The germline V gene encodes CDR1 SGHRS and CDR2 YFSETQ. Trimming removed 3 bases at V and 3 bases at J, with 15 bases between. CDR3: CASSWTGLGDTEAFF. The CDR3 DNA reads TGCGCCAGCAGCTGGACTGGCCTCGGGGACACTGAAGCTTTCTTT.

V usage is TRBV10-3 and J usage is TRBJ2-2, with 9 nucleotides matching TRBD1. Trimming at V came to 3 bases and at J to 5 bases, leaving 4 bases not matched to a gene. Germline V gene data show CDR1 as ENHRY and CDR2 as SYGVKD. The CDR3 loop spans 15 amino acids. CDR3 DNA sequence: TGTGCCATCAGTGACGGACAGGGGATGACCGGGGAGCTGTTTTTT. Amino acid sequence: CAISDGQGMTGELFF.

This clone was counted between two and nine times. This chain links TRBV2 with TRBJ2-7; D is perhaps TRBD2 (6 bases). CDR1 is SNHLY and CDR2 is FYNNEI in the germline V gene. The V gene lost 4 bases and the J gene lost 5 bases, with 9 bases spanning the gap. The CDR3 spans 12 residues. The CDR3 coding sequence is TGTGCCAGCAGTGCGGGACTTCACGAGCAGTACTTC. It specifies CASSAGLHEQYF.

This clone was observed a handful of times. V is TRBV24-1 and J is TRBJ2-3, with 7 bases aligning to TRBD1. V lost 2 bases and J lost 4; bases outside the gene matches: 2. This CDR3 is 14 amino acids long. Germline CDR1 reads KGHDR; CDR2 reads SFDVKD. The DNA of the CDR3 is TGTGCCACCAGTGATTCTAGGGGGCCAGATACGCAGTATTTT. Residues: CATSDSRGPDTQYF.

The rearrangement joins TRBV24-1 to TRBJ2-7; 14 bases agree with TRBD2. The CDR3 has 22 residues. CDR1 is KGHDR, CDR2 SFDVKD, per germline. V gave up 3 bases and J gave up 0 bases; unmatched junction bases: 18. The CDR3 reads CATSDDKTPGLAGVVYSYEQYF. CDR3 nucleotides: TGTGCCACCAGTGATGATAAAACGCCGGGACTAGCGGGGGTGGTTTACTCCTACGAGCAGTACTTC.

On this clone: The sample carries other DNA sequences with the same CDR3. V usage is TRBV29-1 and J usage is TRBJ1-5; 7 positions agree with TRBD1. The V and J ends lost 6 bases and 7 bases, in that order; junction bases with no gene match: 9. The germline V gene encodes CDR1 SQVTM and CDR2 ANQGSEA. The CDR3 has 13 residues. As DNA, the CDR3 is TGCAGCGTAGCAGGGGGAAAGGGGCAGCCCCAGCATTTT. It specifies CSVAGGKGQPQHF. The full variable domain, in which reference TRBV29-1 and TRBJ1-5 provide the parts outside the CDR3, is SAVISQKPSRDICQRGTSLTIQCQVDSQVTMMFWYRQQPGQSLTLIATANQGSEATYESGFVIDKFPISRPNLTFSTLTVSNMSPEDSSIYLCSVAGGKGQPQHFGDGTRLSIL.

The chain carries TRBV9 and TRBJ2-2; 9 bases map to TRBD1. V gave up 0 bases and J gave up 14 bases; unmatched junction bases: 2. From germline, CDR1 is SGDLS and CDR2 YYNGEE. The CDR3 loop spans 12 amino acids. The CDR3 spells CASSVGGQGLFF. The DNA for the CDR3 is TGTGCCAGCAGCGTAGGGGGACAGGGACTGTTTTTT.

This CDR3 is CATSDPTGLAYNEQFF. As DNA, the CDR3 is TGTGCCACCAGTGACCCGACAGGGTTGGCCTACAATGAGCAGTTCTTC. This rearrangement joins TRBV24-1 to TRBJ2-1, with 7 positions matching TRBD1. In germline, CDR1 is KGHDR, CDR2 SFDVKD. V dropped 4 bases and J dropped 2; count of bases not matched to a gene: 7. This CDR3 spans 16 amino acids.

The rearrangement joins TRBV5-5 to TRBJ2-7, with D unclear. Germline V gene lookup returns CDR1 SGHKS and CDR2 YYEKEE (reference sequence). This CDR3 region has 14 residues. V lost 0 bases and J lost 0, with 7 bases in between. CDR3 protein: CASSLVGPSYEQYF. In nucleotides, the CDR3 is TGTGCCAGCAGCTTGGTTGGGCCCTCCTACGAGCAGTACTTC.

This chain joins TRBV6-4 and TRBJ2-1; 7 nucleotides line up with TRBD1. The V and J ends lost 5 bases and 5 bases, in that order; junction bases with no gene match: 3. Germline V lookup: CDR1 MRHNA, CDR2 SNTAGT. CDR3 length equals 13 residues. CDR3 bases: TGTGCCAGCAGTACGGGACAGAACAATGAGCAGTTCTTC. Protein product: CASSTGQNNEQFF.

The chain is built from TRBV7-9 and TRBJ1-2; the D is unclear. V was pared by 5 bases and J by 8 bases, with 9 bases between. The CDR3 is 11 amino acids. The V gene's germline CDR1 is SEHNR and CDR2 FQNEAQ (reference sequence). The CDR3 DNA follows: TGTGCCAGCAGCCTGAGCGGGGGCTACACCTTC. Amino acid sequence: CASSLSGGYTF.

The J gene is TRBJ1-5, the V gene TRBV19, with TRBD1 as a possible D gene (6 bases). Looked up from germline, CDR1 is LNHDA and CDR2 is SQIVND (reference sequence). This CDR3 spans 12 amino acids. V was clipped by 5 bases and J by 4 bases, with 6 bases between them. CDR3 loop: CASSQGNQPQHF. The CDR3 region has the DNA TGTGCCAGTAGTCAGGGGAATCAGCCCCAGCATTTT.

The chain joins TRBV5-4 to TRBJ2-5, with a possible D match to TRBD1 (6 bases). CDR1 SGHNT and CDR2 YYREEE come from the germline V gene (reference sequence). The ends were cut back, 5 bases at V and 5 bases at J, with 13 bases in the middle. The CDR3 has 13 residues. CDR3 amino acids: CASRSGQGETQYF. DNA of the CDR3: TGTGCCAGCAGATCAGGTCAGGGGGAGACCCAGTACTTC.

The V gene is TRBV3-1 (or the pseudogene TRBV3-2), the J gene TRBJ2-1, with a weak D call TRBD2 (7 bases). Trimming cost V 1 base and J 4 bases, with 11 bases left between them. Per germline, CDR1 LGHDT and CDR2 YNNKEL (reference sequence). The CDR3 consists of 15 residues. CDR3 DNA sequence: TGTGCCAGCAGCCAAGGAAGGGGGGGGTACAATGAGCAGTTCTTC. As protein: CASSQGRGGYNEQFF.

The CDR3 reads CASSGSTGSPLHF. The CDR3 nucleotides are TGTGCCAGCAGCGGCAGCACAGGTTCACCCCTCCACTTT. The chain uses TRBV7-8 and TRBJ1-6; possible D gene TRBD1, 5 bases. The length of the CDR3 is 13 residues. Germline CDR1 SGHVS, CDR2 FQNEAQ. Trimming stripped 5 bases from V and 9 bases from J, with 11 bases between.